This is a list of T cell receptor beta chains from one sample in a study of CD8 T cells in ankylosing spondylitis. TCRdb redid the calling of the 5' RACE reads with MiXCR, one entry per CDR3 protein. This table has around 450,000 distinct CDR3 sequences, roughly 27% appearing once. The sample was blood, either unsorted or a sorted T cell fraction (not recorded which). Receptors originate from a male donor with ankylosing spondylitis. Each CDR3 is given with its conserved first and last residue.

length	V	J	CDR3
14	TRBV7-9	TRBJ2-1	CASPYGLADNEQFF
23	TRBV12-3/TRBV12-4	TRBJ2-1	CASSLRGTGVWSGRAVRYNEQFF
15	TRBV5-1	TRBJ1-2	CASRPLTDPIYGYTF
15	TRBV7-9	TRBJ1-3	CASSLRRDSGNTIYF
14	TRBV2	TRBJ2-2	CASSGDRNTGELFF
14	TRBV27	TRBJ1-1	CASSFRFMNTEAFF
15	TRBV9	TRBJ2-5	CASSVPTGGGETQYF
13	TRBV20-1	TRBJ1-5	CSARDHTNQPQHF
14	TRBV29-1	TRBJ2-3	CSTKGTEGTDTQYF
13	TRBV18	TRBJ1-1	CASSPQRDTEAFF
12	TRBV20-1	TRBJ2-2	CSAIRGTGELFF
15	TRBV12-3/TRBV12-4	TRBJ1-5	CASRGTGNSNQPQHF
13	TRBV13	TRBJ2-5	CASRPRNLETQYF
12	TRBV7-9	TRBJ2-5	CASSFEGETQYF
12	TRBV20-1	TRBJ1-3	CSARVVLDTIYF
15	TRBV2	TRBJ2-1	CASSESGFPYNEQFF
15	TRBV12-3/TRBV12-4	TRBJ2-3	CATRTRDLPLDTQYF
16	TRBV20-1	TRBJ1-6	CSARTPGTGSNSPLHF
16	TRBV20-1	TRBJ2-1	CSALRTSGGLYNEQFF
17	TRBV4-2	TRBJ2-1	CASSQGRASGTYNEQFF
14	TRBV20-1	TRBJ1-1	CSAPDDRQGTEAFF
14	TRBV11-2	TRBJ2-1	CASSRELGRNEQFF
14	TRBV18	TRBJ1-1	CASSPPGGYTEAFF
14	TRBV29-1	TRBJ2-5	CSVESGTGLETQYF
16	TRBV11-3	TRBJ1-6	CASSLVGGPFGEPLHF
16	TRBV14	TRBJ2-1	CASSRVDRLSYNEQFF
15	TRBV20-1	TRBJ2-2	CSARDPGQTTGELFF
14	TRBV5-1	TRBJ1-1	CASSFSGMNTEAFF
17	TRBV20-1	TRBJ2-1	CSARSTLMGTSYNEQFF
13	TRBV5-1	TRBJ1-6	CASSRENNSPLHF
14	TRBV12-3/TRBV12-4	TRBJ1-4	CASSEWGGGEKLFF
12	TRBV20-1	TRBJ2-6	CSARNGANVLTF
14	TRBV5-1	TRBJ2-3	CASSWGQGSDTQYF
15	TRBV12-3/TRBV12-4	TRBJ2-7	CASRHTGGLSYEQYF
14	TRBV6-1	TRBJ1-3	CASSDRDRVNTIYF
12	TRBV5-1	TRBJ2-1	CASSPVWGEQFF
13	TRBV20-1	TRBJ2-1	CSATRTETNEQFF
14	TRBV4-1	TRBJ1-1	CASRGLTVNTEAFF
14	TRBV20-1	TRBJ1-5	CSAREGMGYQPQHF
15	TRBV20-1	TRBJ2-3	CSASDLAESTDTQYF
14	TRBV5-1	TRBJ2-3	CASTPLGGTDTQYF
16	TRBV7-2	TRBJ2-2	CASSPRRRLGTGELFF
15	TRBV6-1	TRBJ1-5	CASSGDRGGNQPQHF
15	TRBV7-2	TRBJ2-7	CASSSKSGVGYEQYF
12	TRBV30	TRBJ1-1	CAWRGGTWKAFF
15	TRBV7-9	TRBJ2-3	CASSAGRFTTDTQYF
15	TRBV7-6	TRBJ2-2	CASSSRAFDTGELFF
14	TRBV2	TRBJ2-2	CASSGQLNTGELFF
14	TRBV3-1	TRBJ2-1	CASSQGTRGNEQFF
12	TRBV20-1	TRBJ2-1	CSKTALYNEQFF
17	TRBV12-3/TRBV12-4	TRBJ2-6	CASSLAQGTSGANVLTF
13	TRBV5-1	TRBJ2-1	CASSLGLHNEQFF
14	TRBV5-1	TRBJ1-2	CASSPSVRGLGYTF
15	TRBV5-1	TRBJ2-1	CASSPGTSSYNEQFF
17	TRBV5-1	TRBJ2-1	CASSSTPSGRGRNEQFF
12	TRBV25-1	TRBJ1-5	CASSGIIGVQHF
14	TRBV5-1	TRBJ2-5	CASSSGRSWETQYF
14	TRBV7-2	TRBJ2-2	CAATQDLNTGELFF
19	TRBV10-3	TRBJ2-2	CAISESPGGFKRHTGELFF